What follows are 7 T cell receptor beta chains derived from one specimen sequenced in a study of patients and donors after allogeneic stem cell transplantation. One entry per CDR3 protein results from TCRdb running MiXCR on the RT-PCR reads. The top ten hold 60% to 75% of the sample, which has 85,000 to 90,000 distinct CDR3 sequences, 45% to 50% seen once. Sequenced input: blood, either unsorted or a sorted T cell fraction (not recorded which). These receptors were obtained from a human donor who was either an allogeneic HSCT recipient or a stem cell or donor lymphocyte infusion donor (not recorded which). It is not recorded whose cells these are; they may come from a transplant donor.

This clonotype has a handful of counts. The chain employs TRBV29-1 and TRBJ1-1, with D uncertain. The CDR3 consists of 12 residues. V was clipped by 8 bases and J by 0 bases, with 10 bases between them. CDR1 and CDR2 from the germline V gene are SQVTM and ANQGSEA. The CDR3 bases are TGCAGCACCCCGGGTTTGAACACTGAAGCTTTCTTT. Its protein is CSTPGLNTEAFF.

The chain combines TRBV27 with TRBJ1-1, with D hard to call. Germline assignment: CDR1 MNHEY and CDR2 SMNVEV (reference sequence). Trimming stripped 3 bases from V and 1 base from J, with 9 bases between. This CDR3 is 14 amino acids long. As DNA, the CDR3 is TGTGCCAGCAGTTTTCCGGGGTCGAACACTGAAGCTTTCTTT. This sequence encodes CASSFPGSNTEAFF.

V is TRBV20-1 and J is TRBJ1-3; 9 positions match TRBD1. Looked up from germline, CDR1 is DFQATT and CDR2 is SNEGSKA (reference sequence). This CDR3 spans 15 amino acids. V trimming: 4 bases; J trimming: 7 bases; junction bases outside the gene matches: 11. CDR3 amino acids: CSATGTGFEGNTIYF. The CDR3 nucleotides read TGCAGTGCTACCGGGACAGGGTTTGAGGGGAACACCATATATTTT.

This clonotype has only a few counts. The CDR3 protein is CASSLDGTTKPQHF. The CDR3 nucleotides read TGTGCCAGCAGCTTGGACGGCACTACAAAGCCCCAGCATTTT. The chain is built from TRBV5-5 and TRBJ1-5; no reliable D call. CDR1 is SGHKS, CDR2 YYEKEE, per germline (reference sequence). This CDR3 is built from 14 residues. With 0 bases removed from V and 8 bases from J, the gap between germline ends came to 12 bases. The full variable domain, in which reference TRBV5-5 and TRBJ1-5 provide the parts outside the CDR3, is DAGVTQSPTHLIKTRGQQVTLRCSPISGHKSVSWYQQVLGQGPQFIFQYYEKEERGRGNFPDRFSARQFPNYSSELNVNALLLGDSALYLCASSLDGTTKPQHFGDGTRLSIL.

V usage is TRBV5-5 and J usage is TRBJ1-4; a possible D gene is TRBD1 (5 bases). Between the trimmed V and J ends, which lost 4 bases and 4 bases, there was a span of 14 bases. Germline V CDR1 and CDR2: SGHKS, YYEKEE (reference sequence). The CDR3 totals 15 residues. The DNA for the CDR3 is TGTGCCAGCAGCGCCCCGGGACGGAATAATGAAAAACTGTTTTTT. Translated: CASSAPGRNNEKLFF.

This clonotype was recorded a few times. The chain joins TRBV7-2 to TRBJ2-1; D might be TRBD2 (6 bases). CDR3 length: 14 residues. The V gene's germline CDR1 is SGHTA and CDR2 FQGNSA. The V and J ends lost 3 bases and 7 bases respectively, with 13 bases between them. DNA for the CDR3: TGTGCCAGCAGCTTTTACACTAGCCAAAATGAGCAGTTCTTC. Its translation: CASSFYTSQNEQFF.

CDR3 loop: CASSRGQGYYGYTF. In DNA, the CDR3 is TGTGCCAGCAGCCGGGGACAGGGATACTATGGCTACACCTTC. The chain has TRBV12-3 or TRBV12-4 and TRBJ1-2, with 9 bases matching TRBD1. V shed 6 bases, J shed 3 bases, and the junction held 5 bases outside the gene matches. The CDR3 consists of 14 residues.